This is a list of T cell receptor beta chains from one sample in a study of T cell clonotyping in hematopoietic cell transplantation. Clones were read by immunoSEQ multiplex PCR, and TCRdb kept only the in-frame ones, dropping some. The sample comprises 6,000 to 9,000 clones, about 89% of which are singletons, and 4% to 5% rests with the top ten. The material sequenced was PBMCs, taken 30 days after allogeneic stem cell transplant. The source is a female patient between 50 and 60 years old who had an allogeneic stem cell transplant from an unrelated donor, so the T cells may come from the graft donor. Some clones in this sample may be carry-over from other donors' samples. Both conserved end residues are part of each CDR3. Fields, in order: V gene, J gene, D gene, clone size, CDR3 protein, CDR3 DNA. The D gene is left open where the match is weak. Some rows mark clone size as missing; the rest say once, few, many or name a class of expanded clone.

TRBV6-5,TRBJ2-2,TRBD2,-,CASSSGRATGELFF,TGTGCCAGCAGTAGCGGGAGGGCAACCGGGGAGCTGTTTTTT
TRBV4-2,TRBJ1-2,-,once,CASSHNQVYGYTF,TGTGCCAGCAGCCATAACCAAGTTTATGGCTACACCTTC
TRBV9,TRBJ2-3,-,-,CASSFQGSEDTQYF,TGTGCCAGCAGCTTTCAGGGTTCCGAGGATACGCAGTATTTT
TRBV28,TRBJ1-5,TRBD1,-,CASTDIGQGASPQHF,TGTGCCAGCACCGACATAGGACAGGGGGCATCGCCCCAGCATTTT
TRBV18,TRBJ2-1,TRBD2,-,CASSPPGGYNEQFF,TGTGCCAGCTCACCACCGGGGGGGTACAATGAGCAGTTCTTC
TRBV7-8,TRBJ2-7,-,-,CASSPTQRNHYEQYF,TGTGCCAGCAGCCCCACTCAACGGAATCACTACGAGCAGTACTTC
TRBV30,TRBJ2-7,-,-,CAWSDQSEQYF,TGTGCCTGGAGTGATCAGTCAGAGCAGTACTTC
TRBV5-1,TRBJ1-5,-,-,CASSLSFDQPQHF,TGCGCCAGCAGCTTGTCGTTCGATCAGCCCCAGCATTTT
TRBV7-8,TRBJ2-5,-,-,CASSLALGTETQYF,TGTGCCAGCAGCTTAGCGCTGGGAACAGAGACCCAGTACTTC
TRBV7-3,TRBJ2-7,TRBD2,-,CASSWSSGSYEQYF,TGTGCCAGCAGCTGGTCTAGCGGGTCCTACGAGCAGTACTTC
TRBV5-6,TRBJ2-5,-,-,CASSLVSLQETQYF,TGTGCCAGCAGCTTGGTATCTCTCCAAGAGACCCAGTACTTC
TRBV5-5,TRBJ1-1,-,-,CASSFYGGTNTEAFF,TGTGCCAGCAGCTTCTATGGGGGAACCAACACTGAAGCTTTCTTT
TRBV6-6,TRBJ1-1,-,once,CASNHYTLRANTEAFF,TGTGCCAGCAACCACTATACGTTACGGGCGAACACTGAAGCTTTCTTT
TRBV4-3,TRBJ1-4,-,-,CASSQGPTGSTNEKLFF,TGCGCCAGCAGCCAGGGACCAACAGGCTCAACTAATGAAAAACTGTTTTTT
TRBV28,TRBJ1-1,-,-,CASSQGWGYTEAFF,TGTGCCAGCAGCCAAGGTTGGGGGTACACTGAAGCTTTCTTT
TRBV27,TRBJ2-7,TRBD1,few,CASSFRGQYEQYF,TGTGCCAGCAGTTTCAGGGGGCAATACGAGCAGTACTTC
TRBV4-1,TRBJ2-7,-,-,CASSPGERSPSYEQYF,TGCGCCAGCAGCCCTGGGGAACGTTCGCCCTCCTACGAGCAGTACTTC
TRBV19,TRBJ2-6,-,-,CACTGVPQGSGANVLTF,TGTGCCTGCACCGGGGTACCACAGGGCTCTGGGGCCAACGTCCTGACTTTC
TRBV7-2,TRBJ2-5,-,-,CASSFELGETQYF,TGTGCCAGCAGCTTTGAACTAGGGGAGACCCAGTACTTC
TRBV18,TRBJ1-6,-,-,CASSGGGVDSPLHF,TGTGCCAGCTCTGGGGGGGGAGTAGACTCACCCCTCCACTTT
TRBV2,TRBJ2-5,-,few,CASKYQETQYF,TGTGCCAGCAAGTACCAAGAGACCCAGTACTTC
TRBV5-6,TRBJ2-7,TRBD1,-,CASSPPDRYEQYF,TGTGCCAGCAGTCCCCCGGACAGGTACGAGCAGTACTTC
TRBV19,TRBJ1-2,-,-,CASKQGGGYTF,TGTGCCAGTAAACAGGGTGGAGGCTACACCTTC
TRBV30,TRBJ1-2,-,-,CAWSIILGYGYTF,TGTGCCTGGAGTATAATTCTGGGGTATGGCTACACCTTC
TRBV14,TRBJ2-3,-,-,CASSLGDTQYF,TGTGCCAGCAGCCTAGGAGATACGCAGTATTTT
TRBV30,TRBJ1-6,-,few,CAWSSKGTYNSPLHF,TGTGCCTGGAGTTCTAAGGGGACATATAATTCACCCCTCCACTTT
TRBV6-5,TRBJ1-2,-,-,CASSRQDFYGYTF,TGTGCCAGCAGTAGACAGGACTTCTATGGCTACACCTTC
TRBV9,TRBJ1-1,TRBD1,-,CASSSGGGAAEAFF,TGTGCCAGCAGCTCCGGAGGGGGCGCGGCTGAAGCTTTCTTT
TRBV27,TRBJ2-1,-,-,CASSLALLGRYNEQFF,TGTGCCAGCAGTTTAGCCCTACTAGGTCGGTACAATGAGCAGTTCTTC
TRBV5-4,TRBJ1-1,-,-,CASSLRTEAFF,TGTGCCAGCAGCTTGAGGACTGAAGCTTTCTTT
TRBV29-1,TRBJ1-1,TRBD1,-,CSVVRYRGPGTEAFF,TGCAGCGTTGTCAGGTACAGGGGGCCGGGAACTGAAGCTTTCTTT
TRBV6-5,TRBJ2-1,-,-,CASRTNDNEQFF,TGTGCCAGCAGGACGAATGACAATGAGCAGTTCTTC
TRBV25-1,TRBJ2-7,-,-,CASSDITGAYEQYF,TGTGCCAGCAGTGATATCACAGGTGCCTACGAGCAGTACTTC
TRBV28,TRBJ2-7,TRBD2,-,CASSLILSGRVYEQYF,TGTGCCAGCAGTTTGATCCTTAGCGGGAGGGTCTACGAGCAGTACTTC
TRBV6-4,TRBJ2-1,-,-,CASSRRSQGAYNEQFF,TGTGCCAGCAGCCGAAGAAGTCAGGGAGCCTACAATGAGCAGTTCTTC
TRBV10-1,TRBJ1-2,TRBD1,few,CASTRADRANYGYTF,TGCGCCAGCACCAGGGCGGACAGGGCTAACTATGGCTACACCTTC
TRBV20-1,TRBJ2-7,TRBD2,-,CSVGRAYEQYF,TGCAGTGTGGGGAGGGCCTACGAGCAGTACTTC
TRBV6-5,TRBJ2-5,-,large,CASSYFGGQETQYF,TGTGCCAGCAGTTACTTTGGGGGCCAAGAGACCCAGTACTTC
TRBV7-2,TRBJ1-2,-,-,CASSLGGGNNYGYTF,TGTGCCAGCAGCTTAGGGGGAGGGAATAACTATGGCTACACCTTC
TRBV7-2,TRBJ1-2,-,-,CASSLGPGSASYGYTF,TGTGCCAGCAGCTTAGGTCCGGGCTCCGCTAGCTATGGCTACACCTTC
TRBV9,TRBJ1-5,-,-,CASSVEVGLFSSGQPQHF,TGTGCCAGCAGCGTAGAAGTCGGCCTATTTTCGTCTGGGCAGCCCCAGCATTTT
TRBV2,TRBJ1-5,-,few,CASSVGVVQPQHF,TGTGCCAGCAGTGTTGGGGTTGTTCAGCCCCAGCATTTT
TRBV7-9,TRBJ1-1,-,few,CASSTTGPGDTEAFF,TGTGCCAGCAGCACGACGGGACCTGGTGACACTGAAGCTTTCTTT
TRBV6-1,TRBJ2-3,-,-,CASRRIYSTDTQYF,TGTGCCAGCCGACGGATCTATAGCACAGATACGCAGTATTTT
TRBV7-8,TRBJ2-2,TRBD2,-,CASSLEGVAGGSNTGELFF,TGTGCCAGCAGCTTAGAAGGGGTAGCGGGGGGGTCCAACACCGGGGAGCTGTTTTTT
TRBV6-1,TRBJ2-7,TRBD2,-,CASSEVSAGGYEQYF,TGTGCCAGCAGTGAAGTATCAGCGGGAGGGTACGAGCAGTACTTC
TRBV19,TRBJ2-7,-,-,CASSMAGSMNYEQYF,TGTGCCAGTAGTATGGCCGGGTCTATGAACTACGAGCAGTACTTC
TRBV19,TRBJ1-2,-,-,CASSWVGGGYTF,TGTGCCAGTAGTTGGGTCGGAGGTGGCTACACCTTC
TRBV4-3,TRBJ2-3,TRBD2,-,CASSQVLGLAGTDTQYF,TGCGCCAGCAGCCAAGTTTTGGGACTAGCGGGCACAGATACGCAGTATTTT
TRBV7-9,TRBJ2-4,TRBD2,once,CAGQRGGGNIQYF,TGTGCCGGACAGCGGGGCGGGGGGAACATTCAGTACTTC
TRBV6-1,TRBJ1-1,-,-,CASSEAGENTEAFF,TGTGCCAGCAGTGAGGCAGGGGAGAACACTGAAGCTTTCTTT
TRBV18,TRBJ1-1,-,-,CASSPPVFTEAFF,TGTGCCAGCTCACCACCGGTATTTACTGAAGCTTTCTTT
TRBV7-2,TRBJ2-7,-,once,CASSWDRGVIGEQYF,TGTGCCAGCAGCTGGGACCGGGGAGTAATCGGCGAGCAGTACTTC